The 4 T cell receptor beta chains in this list originate from one sample, sequenced in a study of blood T cells in healthy people across ages. A second PCR of 7 to 11 cycles used a sample-barcoded 5' primer and a J-beta primer mix. From the 5' RACE reads, TCRdb called clonotypes with MiXCR, one entry per CDR3 protein. The table includes around 1.5 million distinct CDR3 sequences, around 59% detected once. The sequenced sample consisted of blood. These receptors were obtained from a man between 18 and 35 years old in good health.

The chain joins TRBV20-1 to TRBJ2-1; 7 bases are a match to TRBD2. The CDR3 totals 18 residues. V shed 0 bases and J 6 bases; nucleotides not matched to a gene: 17. CDR1 and CDR2 from the germline V gene are DFQATT and SNEGSKA (reference sequence). CDR3 region: CSARDLGSEGGRGNEQFF. The CDR3 coding sequence is TGCAGTGCTAGAGATCTTGGCTCTGAGGGAGGGAGAGGCAATGAGCAGTTCTTC.

This clonotype was counted only a few times. The genes are TRBV7-9 and TRBJ1-2; TRBD1 is a possible D gene (5 bases). This CDR3 region has 17 residues. The ends were cut back, 3 bases at V and 0 bases at J, with 17 bases in the middle. The V gene's germline CDR1 is SEHNR and CDR2 FQNEAQ (reference sequence). The CDR3 loop is CASSFGTGGGPNYGYTF. CDR3 sequence (DNA): TGTGCCAGCAGCTTCGGTACAGGCGGAGGACCTAACTATGGCTACACCTTC.

V and J are TRBV30 and TRBJ1-1; a weak D match, TRBD1 (6 bases). V was cut by 3 bases and J by 11 bases, with 19 bases left in between. CDR3 length: 13 amino acids. The germline V gene has CDR1 GTSNPN and CDR2 SVGIG (reference sequence). The CDR3: CAWRSVSGGDAFF. CDR3 nucleotides: TGTGCCTGGAGGAGTGTGAGTGGGGGCGATGCTTTCTTT.

As for this clonotype: A single base separates this from a much larger clone, so it may be a read error. The V and J genes are TRBV15 and TRBJ1-3; 7 nucleotides align to TRBD1. The germline V gene encodes CDR1 LNHNV and CDR2 YYDKDF (reference sequence). The CDR3 length is 15 residues. CDR3 coding DNA: TGTGCCCCCAGCAGAGACAGGGATCCTGGAAACACCATATATTTT. Its translation: CAPSRDRDPGNTIYF. The full variable domain, rest sourced from reference TRBV15 and TRBJ1-3, is DAMVIQNPRYQVTQFGKPVTLSCSQTLNHNVMYWYQQKSSQAPKLLFHYYDKDFNNEADTPDNFQSRRPNTSFCFLDIRSPGLGDTAMYLCAPSRDRDPGNTIYFGEGSWLTVV.